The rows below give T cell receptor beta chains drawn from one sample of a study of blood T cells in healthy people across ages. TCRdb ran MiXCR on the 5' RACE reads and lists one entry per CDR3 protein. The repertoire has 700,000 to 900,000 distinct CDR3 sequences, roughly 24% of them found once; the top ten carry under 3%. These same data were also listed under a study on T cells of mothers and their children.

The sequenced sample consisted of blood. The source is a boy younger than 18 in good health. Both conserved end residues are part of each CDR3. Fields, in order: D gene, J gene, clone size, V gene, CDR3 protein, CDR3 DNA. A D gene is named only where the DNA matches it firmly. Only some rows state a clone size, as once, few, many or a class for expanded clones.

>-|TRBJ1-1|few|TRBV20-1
CSAIGTIAGTVEAFF
TGCAGTGCCATAGGCACCATTGCGGGCACTGTTGAAGCTTTCTTT
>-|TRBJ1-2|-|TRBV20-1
CSARDTGGDQSGYTF
TGCAGTGCTAGAGATACGGGAGGGGATCAGTCGGGCTACACCTTC
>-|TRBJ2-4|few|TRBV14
CASSYGPSGVQYF
TGTGCCAGCAGCTACGGACCTTCGGGGGTTCAGTACTTC
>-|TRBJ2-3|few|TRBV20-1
CSARAGAGTDTQYF
TGCAGTGCTAGAGCGGGGGCCGGCACAGATACGCAGTATTTT
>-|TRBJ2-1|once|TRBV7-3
CASSLDRNTNEQFF
TGTGCCAGCAGCTTAGACCGCAATACCAATGAGCAGTTCTTC
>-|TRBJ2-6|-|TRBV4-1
CASSRAAMSGANVLTF
TGCGCCAGCAGCCGGGCAGCAATGTCTGGGGCCAACGTCCTGACTTTC
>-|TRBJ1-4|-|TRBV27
CASSRTGRGNEKLFF
TGTGCCAGCAGCCGAACCGGACGGGGTAATGAAAAACTGTTTTTT
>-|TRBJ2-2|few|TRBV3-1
CASSQDFRDGGELFF
TGTGCCAGCAGCCAAGATTTCCGGGATGGCGGGGAGCTGTTTTTT
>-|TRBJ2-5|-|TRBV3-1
CASSSGWAQYF
TGTGCCAGCAGCTCCGGTTGGGCCCAGTACTTC
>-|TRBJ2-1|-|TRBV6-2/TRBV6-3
CASSARRYNEQFF
TGTGCCAGCAGTGCAAGGCGGTACAATGAGCAGTTCTTC
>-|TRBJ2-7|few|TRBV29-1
CSVGGQPYEQYF
TGCAGCGTTGGGGGGCAGCCCTACGAGCAGTACTTC
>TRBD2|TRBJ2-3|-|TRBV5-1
CASSVLAGEQDTQYF
TGCGCCAGCAGCGTACTAGCGGGGGAGCAAGATACGCAGTATTTT
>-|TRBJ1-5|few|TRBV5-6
CASSLGRAGQPQHF
TGTGCCAGCAGCTTGGGGCGCGCGGGTCAGCCCCAGCATTTT
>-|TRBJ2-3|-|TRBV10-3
CAISDVVEVDTQYF
TGTGCCATCAGTGATGTGGTCGAGGTAGATACGCAGTATTTT
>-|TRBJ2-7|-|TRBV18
CASSPVSDSLGDEQYF
TGTGCCAGCTCACCCGTATCGGACTCCCTGGGTGACGAGCAGTACTTC
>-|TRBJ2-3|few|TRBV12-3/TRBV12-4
CASSPQGIVAGTQYF
TGTGCCAGCAGTCCACAGGGTATAGTTGCTGGTACGCAGTATTTT
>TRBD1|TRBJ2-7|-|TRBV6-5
CASGQGGPRFDEQYF
TGTGCCAGCGGACAGGGAGGCCCCCGATTCGACGAGCAGTACTTC
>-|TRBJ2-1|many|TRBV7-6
CASRGAGSYNEQFF
TGTGCCAGCAGGGGGGCGGGCTCCTACAATGAGCAGTTCTTC
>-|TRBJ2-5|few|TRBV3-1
CASSQEVSGGPQYF
TGTGCCAGCAGCCAAGAGGTTAGCGGTGGTCCCCAGTACTTC
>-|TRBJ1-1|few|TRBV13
CASSAATEAFF
TGTGCCAGCAGCGCGGCCACTGAGGCTTTCTTT
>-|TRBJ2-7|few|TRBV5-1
CASSNGLPRGEQYF
TGCGCCAGCAGCAACGGACTACCCAGGGGCGAGCAGTACTTC
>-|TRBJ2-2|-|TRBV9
CASSVVGNTGELFF
TGTGCCAGCAGCGTAGTAGGGAACACCGGGGAGCTGTTTTTT
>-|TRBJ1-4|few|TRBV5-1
CASSLAAANEKLFF
TGCGCCAGCAGCTTGGCGGCGGCTAATGAAAAACTGTTTTTT
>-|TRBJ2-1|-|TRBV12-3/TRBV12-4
CASSHGQVTYNEQFF
TGTGCCAGCAGCCACGGACAAGTTACCTACAATGAGCAGTTCTTC
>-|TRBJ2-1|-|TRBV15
CATSRGRRPGNEQFF
TGTGCCACCAGCAGGGGACGTCGCCCGGGGAATGAGCAGTTCTTC
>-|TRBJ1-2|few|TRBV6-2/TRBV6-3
CASRTQRDPYGYTF
TGTGCCAGCAGAACCCAGAGGGACCCCTATGGCTACACCTTC
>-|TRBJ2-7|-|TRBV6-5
CASRKTSSYEQYF
TGTGCCAGCAGGAAAACAAGCTCCTACGAGCAGTACTTC
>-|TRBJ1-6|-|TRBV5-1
CASRPNPGRGFGLDSPLHF
TGCGCCAGCAGACCCAACCCGGGACGAGGATTCGGGCTCGATTCACCCCTCCACTTT
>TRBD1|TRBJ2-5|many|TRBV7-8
CASSQQTGSRETQYF
TGTGCCAGCAGCCAACAGACAGGGAGCCGAGAGACCCAGTACTTC
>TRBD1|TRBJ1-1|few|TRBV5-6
CASSIGRSWTGLPEAFF
TGTGCCAGCAGTATAGGTAGATCTTGGACAGGCCTCCCTGAAGCTTTCTTT
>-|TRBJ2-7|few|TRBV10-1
CASSEVGASSYEQYF
TGCGCCAGCAGTGAAGTCGGGGCCAGCTCCTACGAGCAGTACTTC
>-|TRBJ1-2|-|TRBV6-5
CASSYGIGGPYGYTF
TGTGCCAGCAGTTACGGCATCGGGGGGCCCTATGGCTACACCTTC
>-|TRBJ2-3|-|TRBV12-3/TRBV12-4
CASSLRFPGHEEGDTLYF
TGTGCCAGCAGTTTGCGCTTTCCGGGACATGAGGAAGGAGATACGCTGTATTTT
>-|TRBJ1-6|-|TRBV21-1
CASSNVSGLINSPLHF
TGTGCCAGCAGCAACGTATCTGGGCTTATAAATTCACCCCTCCACTTT
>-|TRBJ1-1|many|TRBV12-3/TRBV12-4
CASSLLGVNTEAFF
TGCGCCAGCAGCTTGTTAGGGGTGAACACTGAAGCTTTCTTT
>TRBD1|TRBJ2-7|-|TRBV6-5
CASVGTGYEQYF
TGTGCCAGCGTAGGGACAGGCTACGAGCAGTACTTC
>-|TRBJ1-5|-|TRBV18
CASSYQGGNQPQHF
TGTGCCAGCTCCTATCAGGGTGGCAATCAGCCCCAGCATTTT
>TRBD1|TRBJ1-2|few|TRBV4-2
CASIQAGQGRRNGYTF
TGTGCCAGCATCCAAGCCGGACAGGGGCGCAGGAATGGCTACACCTTC
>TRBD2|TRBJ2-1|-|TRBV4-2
CASSPDFGLAGNEQFF
TGTGCCAGCAGCCCTGATTTCGGACTAGCCGGCAATGAGCAGTTCTTC